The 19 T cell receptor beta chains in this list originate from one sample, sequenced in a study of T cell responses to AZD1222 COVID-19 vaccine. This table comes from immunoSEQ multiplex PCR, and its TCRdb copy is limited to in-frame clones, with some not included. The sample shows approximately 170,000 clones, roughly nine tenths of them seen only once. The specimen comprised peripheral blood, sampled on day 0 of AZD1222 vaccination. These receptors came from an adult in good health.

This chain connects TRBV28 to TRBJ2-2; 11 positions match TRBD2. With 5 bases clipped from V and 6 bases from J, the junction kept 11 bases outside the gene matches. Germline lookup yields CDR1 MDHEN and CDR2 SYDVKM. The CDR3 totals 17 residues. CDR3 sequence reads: CASSTQKETSGAGELFF. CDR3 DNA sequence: TGTGCCAGCAGTACTCAGAAGGAGACTAGCGGGGCCGGGGAGCTGTTTTTT.

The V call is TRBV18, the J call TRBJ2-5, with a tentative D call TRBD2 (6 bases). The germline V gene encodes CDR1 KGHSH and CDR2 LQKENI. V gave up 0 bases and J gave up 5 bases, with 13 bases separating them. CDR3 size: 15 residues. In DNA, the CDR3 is TGTGCCAGCTCACCACCCGGGGCTGGAGGGGAGACCCAGTACTTC. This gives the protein CASSPPGAGGETQYF.

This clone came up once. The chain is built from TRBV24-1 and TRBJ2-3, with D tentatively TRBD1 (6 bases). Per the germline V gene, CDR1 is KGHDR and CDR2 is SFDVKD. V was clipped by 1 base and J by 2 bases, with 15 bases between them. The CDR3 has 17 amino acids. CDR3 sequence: CATSDLPGQRTTDTQYF. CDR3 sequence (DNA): TGTGCCACCAGTGATTTACCGGGACAAAGAACCACAGATACGCAGTATTTT.

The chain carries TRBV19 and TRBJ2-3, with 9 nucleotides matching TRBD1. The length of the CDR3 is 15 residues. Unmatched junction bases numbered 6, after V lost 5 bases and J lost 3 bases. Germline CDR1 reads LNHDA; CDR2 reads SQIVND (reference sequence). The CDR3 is CASSSRQGVTDTQYF. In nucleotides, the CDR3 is TGTGCCAGTAGTTCACGACAGGGGGTTACAGATACGCAGTATTTT.

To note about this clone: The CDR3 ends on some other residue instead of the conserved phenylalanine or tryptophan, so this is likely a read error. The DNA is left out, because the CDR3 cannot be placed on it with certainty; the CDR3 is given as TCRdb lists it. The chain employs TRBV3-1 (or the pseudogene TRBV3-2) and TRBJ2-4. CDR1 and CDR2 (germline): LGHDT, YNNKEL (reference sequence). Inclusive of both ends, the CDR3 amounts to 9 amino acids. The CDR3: CASSRPEWG.

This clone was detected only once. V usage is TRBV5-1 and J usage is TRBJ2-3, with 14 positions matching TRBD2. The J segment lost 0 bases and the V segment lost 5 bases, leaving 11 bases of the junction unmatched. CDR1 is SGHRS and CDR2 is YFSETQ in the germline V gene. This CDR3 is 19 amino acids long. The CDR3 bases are TGCGCCAGCAGACACACTGGGACTAGCGGGGGCACTAGCACAGATACGCAGTATTTT. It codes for CASRHTGTSGGTSTDTQYF.

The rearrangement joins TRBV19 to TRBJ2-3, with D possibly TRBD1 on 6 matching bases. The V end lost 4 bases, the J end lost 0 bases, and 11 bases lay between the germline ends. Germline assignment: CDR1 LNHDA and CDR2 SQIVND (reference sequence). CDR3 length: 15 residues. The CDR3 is CASSKQGGSTDTQYF. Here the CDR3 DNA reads TGTGCCAGTAGTAAACAGGGCGGGAGCACAGATACGCAGTATTTT.

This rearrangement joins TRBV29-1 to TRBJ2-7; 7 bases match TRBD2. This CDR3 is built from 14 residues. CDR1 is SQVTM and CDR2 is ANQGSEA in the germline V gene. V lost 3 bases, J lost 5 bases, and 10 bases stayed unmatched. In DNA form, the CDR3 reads TGCAGCGTTGATAGTCCGGGACTACCCGACGAGCAGTACTTC. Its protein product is CSVDSPGLPDEQYF.

The CDR3 sequence is CASSLGGENYEQYF. The CDR3 DNA sequence: TGTGCCAGCAGCTTAGGCGGGGAAAACTACGAGCAGTACTTC. This chain links TRBV11-2 with TRBJ2-7; possibly TRBD2 for D (6 bases). CDR3 length: 14 residues. Germline V gives CDR1 SGHAT, CDR2 FQNNGV. Between the trimmed V and J ends, which lost 1 base and 3 bases, there was a span of 10 bases.

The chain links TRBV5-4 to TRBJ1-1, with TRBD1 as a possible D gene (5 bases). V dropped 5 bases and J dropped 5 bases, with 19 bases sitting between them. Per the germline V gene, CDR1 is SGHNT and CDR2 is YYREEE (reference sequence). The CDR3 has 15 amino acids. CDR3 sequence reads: CASRDTKKGKTEAFF. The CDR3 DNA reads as TGTGCCAGCAGGGATACGAAAAAGGGGAAAACTGAAGCTTTCTTT. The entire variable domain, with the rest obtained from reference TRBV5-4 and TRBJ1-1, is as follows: ETGVTQSPTHLIKTRGQQVTLRCSSQSGHNTVSWYQQALGQGPQFIFQYYREEENGRGNFPPRFSGLQFPNYSSELNVNALELDDSALYLCASRDTKKGKTEAFFGQGTRLTVV.

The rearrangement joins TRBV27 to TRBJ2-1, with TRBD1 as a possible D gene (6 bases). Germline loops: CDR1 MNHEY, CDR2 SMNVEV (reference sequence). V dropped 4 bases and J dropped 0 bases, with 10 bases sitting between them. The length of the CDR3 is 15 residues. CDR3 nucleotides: TGTGCCAGCAGTTCTGGCAGGGGCTCCTACAATGAGCAGTTCTTC. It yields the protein CASSSGRGSYNEQFF.

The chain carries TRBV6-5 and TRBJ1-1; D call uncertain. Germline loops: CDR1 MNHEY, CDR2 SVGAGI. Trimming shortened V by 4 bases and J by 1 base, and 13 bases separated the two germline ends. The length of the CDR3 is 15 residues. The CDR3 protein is CASSLSGPSNTEAFF. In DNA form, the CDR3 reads TGTGCCAGCAGTTTGTCCGGGCCATCGAACACTGAAGCTTTCTTT.

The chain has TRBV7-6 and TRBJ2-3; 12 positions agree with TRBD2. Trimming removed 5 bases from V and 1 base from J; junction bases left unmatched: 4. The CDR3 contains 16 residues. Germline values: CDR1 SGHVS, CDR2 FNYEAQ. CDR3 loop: CASSHRLAGGTDTQYF. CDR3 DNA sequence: TGTGCCAGCAGCCACCGACTAGCGGGGGGCACAGATACGCAGTATTTT.

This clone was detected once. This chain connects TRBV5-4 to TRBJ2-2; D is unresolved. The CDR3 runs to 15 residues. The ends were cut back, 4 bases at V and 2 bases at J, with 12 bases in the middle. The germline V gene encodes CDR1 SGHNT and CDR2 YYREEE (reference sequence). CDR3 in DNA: TGTGCCAGCAGCCCCCCGGCAGCCAACACCGGGGAGCTGTTTTTT. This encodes CASSPPAANTGELFF.

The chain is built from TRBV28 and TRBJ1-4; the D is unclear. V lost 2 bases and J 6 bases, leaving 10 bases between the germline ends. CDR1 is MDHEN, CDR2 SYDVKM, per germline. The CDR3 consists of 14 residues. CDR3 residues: CASSLRTQDEKLFF. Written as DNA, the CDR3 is TGTGCCAGCAGTTTACGGACGCAGGATGAAAAACTGTTTTTT. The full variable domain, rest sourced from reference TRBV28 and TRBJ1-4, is DVKVTQSSRYLVKRTGEKVFLECVQDMDHENMFWYRQDPGLGLRLIYFSYDVKMKEKGDIPEGYSVSREKKERFSLILESASTNQTSMYLCASSLRTQDEKLFFGSGTQLSVL.

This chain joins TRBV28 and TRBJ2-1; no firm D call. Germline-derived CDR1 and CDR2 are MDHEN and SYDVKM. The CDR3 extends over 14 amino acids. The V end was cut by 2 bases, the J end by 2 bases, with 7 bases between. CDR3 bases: TGTGCCAGCAGTTTAGAGACGGCCTACAATGAGCAGTTCTTC. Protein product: CASSLETAYNEQFF.

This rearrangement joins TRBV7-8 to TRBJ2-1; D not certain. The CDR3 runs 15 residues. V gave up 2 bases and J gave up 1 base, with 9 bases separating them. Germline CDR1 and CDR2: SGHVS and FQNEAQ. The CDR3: CASSLRYSSYNEQFF. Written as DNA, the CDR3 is TGTGCCAGCAGCTTACGGTACTCTTCCTACAATGAGCAGTTCTTC.

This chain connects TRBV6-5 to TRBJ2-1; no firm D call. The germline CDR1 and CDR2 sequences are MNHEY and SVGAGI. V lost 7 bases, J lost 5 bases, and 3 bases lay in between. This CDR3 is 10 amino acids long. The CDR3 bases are TGTGCCAGCACCCACAATGAGCAGTTCTTC. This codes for CASTHNEQFF.

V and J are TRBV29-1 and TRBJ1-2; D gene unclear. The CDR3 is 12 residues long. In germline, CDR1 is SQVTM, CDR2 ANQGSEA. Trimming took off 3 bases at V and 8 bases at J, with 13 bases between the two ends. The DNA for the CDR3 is TGCAGCGTTGAGCGGCAGGATTTCGGCTACACCTTC. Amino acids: CSVERQDFGYTF. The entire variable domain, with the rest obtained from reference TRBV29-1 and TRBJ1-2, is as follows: SAVISQKPSRDICQRGTSLTIQCQVDSQVTMMFWYRQQPGQSLTLIATANQGSEATYESGFVIDKFPISRPNLTFSTLTVSNMSPEDSSIYLCSVERQDFGYTFGSGTRLTVV.